This T cell receptor (beta chain) was recorded in a study of blood T cell repertoires in COVID-19. Study-level information: COVID-19 samples, acute and convalescent, were from the United States, Italy and Spain.

This clone was counted only a few times. This CDR3 comprises 15 residues. V was pared by 2 bases and J by 4 bases, with 5 bases of the junction left unmatched. Germline V gene sequence: CDR1 MNHEY, CDR2 SVGAGI. Assay: immunoSEQ multiplex PCR; the TCRdb copy retains only in-frame clones and omits some. Altogether 160,000 or so clones are present, 65% to 85% being singletons, with the ten largest covering about 10%. This TCR was recovered from a man between 60 and 75 years old with active or convalescent COVID-19. Sequenced: peripheral blood. V gene TRBV6-5 combines with J gene TRBJ2-3, with 8 bases that match TRBD2. The CDR3 DNA is TGTGCCAGCAGTTACGATAGCGGGACCCCAGATACGCAGTATTTT. It codes for CASSYDSGTPDTQYF.